This T cell receptor (beta chain) was sequenced in a study of early T cells in non-severe SARS-CoV-2 infection. Study-level information: The chains were unpaired, and the sequenced material was bulk RNA from unsorted whole blood. Whole-study findings and limits: Missing private and CD4 specificities, VDJdb matching favored anti-spike CD8 responses.

This clonotype was seen many times. What it recognizes is unknown. Unique molecular identifiers were added to individual cDNA molecules. TCRdb itself ran the 5' RACE reads through MiXCR, one entry per CDR3 protein. The table shows approximately 63,000 distinct CDR3 sequences, with over 4.5% occurring only once. The TCR sequence derives from an adult who was a healthcare worker with PCR-confirmed SARS-CoV-2 infection or an uninfected control (not recorded which). The specimen comprised whole blood, sampled at baseline.

The CDR3 DNA follows: TGTGCCAGCAGCTCAAGGGCCCCGATTAGCGGGAGTGCCACAGATACGCAGTATTTT. Translating it yields CASSSRAPISGSATDTQYF. V and J are TRBV7-6 and TRBJ2-3, with 9 nucleotides matching TRBD2. J lost 2 bases, V lost 4 bases, and 16 bases had no gene match. Germline CDR1 reads SGHVS; CDR2 reads FNYEAQ. CDR3 length: 19 residues. The full variable domain, its missing parts supplied by reference TRBV7-6 and TRBJ2-3, is GAGVSQSPRYKVTKRGQDVALRCDPISGHVSLYWYRQALGQGPEFLTYFNYEAQQDKSGLPNDRFSAERPEGSISTLTIQRTEQRDSAMYRCASSSRAPISGSATDTQYFGPGTRLTVL.